This passage covers 15 T cell receptor beta chains from one sample sequenced in a study of shared clonotypes between healthy human individuals (TCRdb year 2020). The method was the immunoSEQ multiplex PCR assay. TCRdb's version of the immuneACCESS table is confined to in-frame rearrangements and falls short of the full clone set. An unresolved V gene accounts for under half of the shortfall where checked; the remainder is of unknown origin. The sample records about 2.5 million clones, roughly 92% of which are singletons. The ten biggest clones cover roughly 0.34% of the sample. Sample: naive CD4+ T cells from PBMCs. The meaning of the sample's cell subset or site label: CD45RA+ positively selected. The receptors originated from a man aged 18 to 29 in good health. Some clones in this sample may be carry-over from other donors' samples.

A remark on this clone: Different DNA sequences within this sample yield the same CDR3. The CDR3 DNA reads as TGTGCCAGCAGCTTTGGCGCGACCGGGGAGCTGTTTTTT. Translation gives CASSFGATGELFF. This chain links TRBV7-3 with TRBJ2-2; D unresolved. This CDR3 spans 13 amino acids. The germline V gene has CDR1 SGHTA and CDR2 FQGTGA. Between the trimmed V and J ends, which lost 3 bases and 5 bases, there was a span of 7 bases.

V is TRBV28 and J is TRBJ2-1; D gene unclear. The ends were cut back, 10 bases at V and 0 bases at J, with 7 bases in the middle. The CDR3 is 12 amino acids. CDR1 is MDHEN and CDR2 is SYDVKM in the germline V gene. The CDR3 DNA reads TGTGCCACCGGCAGCTCCTACAATGAGCAGTTCTTC. This codes for CATGSSYNEQFF.

The V call is TRBV21-1, the J call TRBJ2-5; the table's D call, TRBD2, has no DNA check behind it. TRBV21-1 corresponds to a pseudogene. The CDR3 loop spans 16 amino acids. CDR3 sequence (DNA): TGTGCCAGCAGCGGCGGAGCGGGATATTCCCAAGAGACCCAGTACTTC. Translation gives CASSGGAGYSQETQYF.

The rearrangement joins TRBV25-1 to TRBJ2-7; the match to TRBD1 covers 12 bases. The length of the CDR3 is 16 residues. After removal of 3 bases from V and 4 bases from J, the junction contained 7 bases not matched to a gene. Per germline, CDR1 MGHDK and CDR2 SYGVNS. The CDR3 loop is CASSDLGTGGKYEQYF. In DNA, the CDR3 is TGTGCCAGCAGTGATTTGGGGACAGGGGGCAAATACGAGCAGTACTTC.

The chain links TRBV29-1 to TRBJ2-7, with 11 bases fitting TRBD2. The length of the CDR3 is 17 residues. Germline-derived CDR1 and CDR2 are SQVTM and ANQGSEA. The J segment lost 4 bases and the V segment lost 0 bases, leaving 11 bases of the junction unmatched. The chain's CDR3 is CSVEEPGSGRARYEQYF. The CDR3, as DNA: TGCAGCGTTGAAGAACCCGGTAGCGGGAGGGCCAGGTACGAGCAGTACTTC.

The chain has TRBV7-2 and TRBJ1-3, with D unclear. CDR3 length: 16 residues. V lost 5 bases and J lost 0, with 14 bases in between. Germline-derived CDR1 and CDR2 are SGHTA and FQGNSA. This CDR3 is CASSGRGTGSGNTIYF. Written as DNA, the CDR3 is TGTGCCAGCAGCGGACGGGGAACCGGCTCTGGAAACACCATATATTTT.

Points on this clone: This CDR3 is also generated by other DNA sequences in the sample. The V and J genes are TRBV30 and TRBJ1-5, with TRBD1 as a possible D gene (5 bases). CDR1 and CDR2 (germline): GTSNPN, SVGIG (reference sequence). This CDR3 spans 15 amino acids. V lost 3 bases, J lost 7 bases, and 19 bases lay in between. The CDR3 is CAWSTPGAWGQPQHF. DNA for the CDR3: TGTGCCTGGAGCACACCGGGAGCCTGGGGCCAGCCCCAGCATTTT.

This sequence joins TRBV4-3 and TRBJ2-3, with a tentative D call TRBD2 (5 bases). CDR1 LGHNA and CDR2 YSLEER come from the germline V gene. The CDR3 contains 14 residues. V was pared by 5 bases and J by 0 bases, with 9 bases between. CDR3 loop: CASSYSGSTDTQYF. CDR3 DNA sequence: TGCGCCAGCAGCTATTCGGGGAGCACAGATACGCAGTATTTT.

The chain links TRBV4-2 to TRBJ2-2; possibly TRBD2 for D (5 bases). The germline V and J ends were trimmed by 5 bases and 6 bases, with 16 bases remaining between them. From germline, CDR1 is LGHNA and CDR2 YNFKEQ. The CDR3 spans 15 residues. CDR3 DNA: TGTGCCAGCAGCACCCGGGGTAGTGAGGCCGGGGAGCTGTTTTTT. It codes for CASSTRGSEAGELFF.

The rearrangement uses TRBV7-9 and TRBJ1-3, with 7 bases lining up with TRBD1. The CDR3 runs 17 residues. V lost 3 bases to trimming and J lost 2 bases; unmatched junction nucleotides: 10. CDR1 and CDR2 (germline): SEHNR, FQNEAQ (reference sequence). CDR3 protein: CASSFLDREAAGNTIYF. As DNA, the CDR3 is TGTGCCAGCAGCTTTCTCGACAGGGAGGCAGCTGGAAACACCATATATTTT.

The V call is TRBV28, the J call TRBJ1-1; no reliable D call. CDR3 length: 13 amino acids. Germline CDR1 and CDR2: MDHEN and SYDVKM. Deletions cut 6 bases from V and 12 bases from J, with 20 bases between. CDR3 protein: CASSPLSADGPFF. CDR3 nucleotides: TGTGCCAGCAGCCCACTCTCCGCCGACGGGCCTTTCTTT.

The chain uses TRBV18 and TRBJ2-1, with 11 nucleotides matching TRBD2. Germline values: CDR1 KGHSH, CDR2 LQKENI. The J segment lost 2 bases and the V segment lost 2 bases, leaving 5 bases of the junction unmatched. The length of the CDR3 is 17 residues. CDR3 loop: CASSPNGLAGPYNEQFF. The DNA for the CDR3 is TGTGCCAGCTCACCAAATGGACTAGCGGGCCCCTACAATGAGCAGTTCTTC.

This chain connects TRBV30 to TRBJ2-2; tentative D call: TRBD1 (5 bases). Deletions cut 0 bases from V and 5 bases from J, with 10 bases between. This CDR3 is built from 14 residues. Germline V lookup: CDR1 GTSNPN, CDR2 SVGIG (reference sequence). CDR3 amino acids: CAWSVQGRTGELFF. In DNA, the CDR3 is TGTGCCTGGAGTGTCCAGGGTCGGACCGGGGAGCTGTTTTTT.

The J gene is TRBJ2-2, the V gene TRBV9, with 9 nucleotides matching TRBD2. Germline V CDR1 and CDR2: SGDLS, YYNGEE. The V and J ends lost 2 bases and 3 bases, in that order; junction bases with no gene match: 11. The CDR3 sequence is 18 residues long. CDR3 region: CASSVSSGSRLDTGELFF. CDR3 sequence (DNA): TGTGCCAGCAGCGTTAGTAGCGGGAGCCGGCTGGACACCGGGGAGCTGTTTTTT.

The chain couples TRBV19 to TRBJ1-4; the match to TRBD1 covers 7 bases. Germline assignment: CDR1 LNHDA and CDR2 SQIVND (reference sequence). Trimming removed 1 base from V and 2 bases from J; junction bases left unmatched: 7. The CDR3 loop spans 17 amino acids. The CDR3 sequence: CASSIADRDWTNEKLFF. Here the CDR3 DNA reads TGTGCCAGTAGTATAGCCGACAGGGATTGGACTAATGAAAAACTGTTTTTT. The full variable domain, in which reference TRBV19 and TRBJ1-4 provide the parts outside the CDR3, is DGGITQSPKYLFRKEGQNVTLSCEQNLNHDAMYWYRQDPGQGLRLIYYSQIVNDFQKGDIAEGYSVSREKKESFPLTVTSAQKNPTAFYLCASSIADRDWTNEKLFFGSGTQLSVL.